This T cell receptor (beta chain) is drawn from a study of cytomegalovirus exposure and HLA in healthy donors. The PCR was carried out with 60 Vbeta primers and 13 Jbeta primers. Only in-frame clones appear in the TCRdb table, and some are missing; sequencing was by immunoSEQ multiplex PCR. This sample has roughly 170,000 clones; roughly 80% occur once, and the top ten carry about 0.77%. The sample holds a few counts of this clone. What it binds is not known. Healthy bone marrow donors made up the cohort. The CDR3 runs to 12 residues. V dropped 0 bases and J dropped 13 bases, with 10 bases sitting between them. Germline CDR1 and CDR2: LGHNA and YNFKEQ. The study's findings and limits: Later examination showed HLA-associated TCR beta chains had greater clonal expansion than equally common others.

Sample: PBMCs. This receptor was obtained from a young woman in good health and CMV-seronegative. The gene calls are TRBV4-2 and TRBJ2-1; D is possibly TRBD2 (5 bases). The CDR3 here is CASSQDTRLQFF. CDR3 nucleotides: TGTGCCAGCAGCCAAGATACGCGACTACAGTTCTTC.